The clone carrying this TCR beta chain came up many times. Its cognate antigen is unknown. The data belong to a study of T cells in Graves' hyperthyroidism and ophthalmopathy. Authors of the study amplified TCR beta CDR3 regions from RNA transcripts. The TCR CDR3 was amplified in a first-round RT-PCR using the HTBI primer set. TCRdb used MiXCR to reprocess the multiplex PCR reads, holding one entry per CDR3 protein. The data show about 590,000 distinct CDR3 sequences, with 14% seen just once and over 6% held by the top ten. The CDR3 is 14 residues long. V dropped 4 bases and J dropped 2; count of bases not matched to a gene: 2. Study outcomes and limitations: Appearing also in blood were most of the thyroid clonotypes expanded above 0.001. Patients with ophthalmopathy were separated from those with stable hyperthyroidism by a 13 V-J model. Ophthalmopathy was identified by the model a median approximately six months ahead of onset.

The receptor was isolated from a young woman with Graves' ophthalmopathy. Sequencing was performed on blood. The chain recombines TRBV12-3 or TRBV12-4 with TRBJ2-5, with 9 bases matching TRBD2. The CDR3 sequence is CASSSLAGQETQYF. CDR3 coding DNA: TGTGCCAGCAGTTCTCTAGCGGGGCAAGAGACCCAGTACTTC.